These T cell receptor beta chains were read from a single sample in a study of shared T cell receptors in the human thymus. TCRdb's table, derived via immunoSEQ multiplex PCR, lists solely in-frame clones and lacks some. The sample lists approximately 760,000 clones, 70% to 90% seen once, with 0.0095% to 0.011% in the top ten. These records were also assigned to another study, of human thymus T cells.

The sequenced sample was thymocytes. These receptor sequences come from a girl in the first two years of life with a congenital heart defect. CDR3s include the opening cysteine and the closing phenylalanine or tryptophan. D genes are given only for firm matches. Only part of the rows carry a size: once, few, many, or a class if the clone is expanded.

J | D | size | V | DNA | CDR3
TRBJ2-7 | - | - | TRBV2 | TGTGCCAGCAAGGGGCCAGTAGAGGCTAGCTACGAGCAGTACTTC | CASKGPVEASYEQYF
TRBJ1-1 | - | - | TRBV6-9 | TGTGCCAGCAGTTGCGGGGAACCGGAAGCTTTCTTT | CASSCGEPEAFF
TRBJ2-6 | - | - | TRBV27 | TGTGCCAGCAGCAGAATAACAGGGACGAATATCCTCTCTGGGGCCAACGTCCTGACTTTC | CASSRITGTNILSGANVLTF
TRBJ2-3 | TRBD2 | - | TRBV5-7 | TGTGCCAGCAGCTTGAGGTTACTCCTAGCGGGGGTAACAGATACGCAGTATTTT | CASSLRLLLAGVTDTQYF
TRBJ1-1 | - | - | TRBV5-6 | TGTGCCAGCAGCAGCTGGGGGCCGAACACTGAAGCTTTCTTT | CASSSWGPNTEAFF
TRBJ1-2 | - | - | TRBV7-9 | TGTGCCAGCAGCCCGAGGAGGTACAGCCTCCGTTCCACCTTC | CASSPRRYSLRSTF
TRBJ1-4 | TRBD1 | once | TRBV2 | TGTGCCAGCAGTGAAAGTCGGAGGGGGCAGGAAAAACTGTTTTTT | CASSESRRGQEKLFF
TRBJ1-6 | - | - | TRBV5-4 | TGTGCCAGCAGCTTGGCACTTCCGGGGTCACCCCTCCACTTT | CASSLALPGSPLHF
TRBJ2-2 | TRBD1 | - | TRBV6-5 | TGTGCCAGCAGTTACGGGGCAGGGGGCAACACCGGGGAGCTGTTTTTT | CASSYGAGGNTGELFF
TRBJ1-1 | TRBD1 | - | TRBV2 | TGTGCCAGCAGTGATTTCCCCGGGACAGCCGAGTTCGACACTGAAGCTTTCTTT | CASSDFPGTAEFDTEAFF
TRBJ1-4 | - | - | TRBV6-5 | TGTGCCAGCAGTTACAGTAGGAGGGCAGCTAATGAAAAACTGTTTTTT | CASSYSRRAANEKLFF
TRBJ2-1 | TRBD2 | - | TRBV9 | TGTGCCAGCAGCCCTCGGACTAGCGGGGGGGAAAGAGATTACAATGAGCAGTTCTTC | CASSPRTSGGERDYNEQFF
TRBJ1-2 | TRBD1 | - | TRBV5-1 | TGCGCCAGCAGCTTGTTGGGACAGGGGGCCTATGGCTACACCTTC | CASSLLGQGAYGYTF
TRBJ1-1 | - | - | TRBV5-5 | TGTGCCAGCAGCTTTATTGCCCCGACAGAGAACACTGAAGCTTTCTTT | CASSFIAPTENTEAFF
TRBJ2-7 | TRBD1 | - | TRBV11-2 | TGTGCCAGCACCTTCTCAGGGGGAAGCTACGAGCAGTACTTC | CASTFSGGSYEQYF
TRBJ1-6 | - | - | TRBV9 | TGTGCCAGCAGCGTAGGTCCGCGTTCACCCCTCCACTTT | CASSVGPRSPLHF
TRBJ2-7 | TRBD1 | - | TRBV5-6 | TGTGCCAGCAGCCCTCCGGGACAGGGTGGGTCATTGGGTATGGCAAGTTACTTC | CASSPPGQGGSLGMASYF
TRBJ1-2 | - | - | TRBV11-2 | TGTGCCAGCTACAGGGTGAATCATGGCTACACCTTC | CASYRVNHGYTF
TRBJ2-3 | TRBD1 | once | TRBV5-4 | TGTGCCAGCAGCCCAGGGACAGGGGCCCGCCCGGCGCAGTATTTT | CASSPGTGARPAQYF
TRBJ1-6 | TRBD1 | - | TRBV10-2 | TGCGCCAGCGGGGGACAGGGGAATTCACCCCTCCACTTT | CASGGQGNSPLHF
TRBJ2-5 | TRBD1 | - | TRBV6-1 | TGTGCCAGCAGTGAAGTTTTTAGCAGTACACAGGGGGAGACCCAGTACTTC | CASSEVFSSTQGETQYF
TRBJ2-5 | - | - | TRBV14 | TGTGCCAGCAGCCAAGATTACGGGAGCGGTATGACGGAGACCCAGTACTTC | CASSQDYGSGMTETQYF
TRBJ1-1 | - | - | TRBV19 | TGTGCCAGTAGTATAGGCCGGGGGGGCACTGAAGCTTTCTTT | CASSIGRGGTEAFF
TRBJ1-2 | TRBD1 | - | TRBV6-5 | TGTGCCAGCAGCGAGACAGGGGCAGGGTATGGCTACACCTTC | CASSETGAGYGYTF
TRBJ2-2 | - | - | TRBV21-1 | TGTGCCAGCAGCAGACGGAGGAACACCGGGGAGCTGTTTTTT | CASSRRRNTGELFF
TRBJ1-2 | TRBD1 | - | TRBV25-1 | TGTGCCAGCAGTGTGGACACCGACAGGGGTAGTGGCTACACCTTC | CASSVDTDRGSGYTF
TRBJ1-2 | TRBD1 | once | TRBV7-2 | TGTGCCAGCAGCTCCGTTTTAGGGGGCCTTTATGGCTACACCTTC | CASSSVLGGLYGYTF
TRBJ1-4 | - | - | TRBV15 | TGTGCCACCAGCGCTCAAAGAGCTGGGTCGGGGGAAAAACTGTTTTTT | CATSAQRAGSGEKLFF
TRBJ1-2 | - | few | TRBV12-5 | TGTGCTACCGAGGACAGCCGAGTCTTC | CATEDSRVF
TRBJ1-5 | - | - | TRBV18 | TGTGCCAGCTCACCCCAGTTGGGAGGAACCAATCAGCCCCAGCATTTT | CASSPQLGGTNQPQHF
TRBJ1-1 | - | - | TRBV6-4 | TGTGCCAGCAGTGAGGGGGCGAACACTGAAGCTTTCTTT | CASSEGANTEAFF
TRBJ2-3 | - | once | TRBV7-6 | TGTGCCAGCAGTCGGAGAACAGGGCACGGGGCAGATACGCAGTATTTT | CASSRRTGHGADTQYF
TRBJ2-5 | TRBD2 | - | TRBV7-6 | TGTGCCAGCAGCTCGAGACTAGCGGGGCAAGAGACCCAGTACTTC | CASSSRLAGQETQYF
TRBJ2-2 | TRBD1 | few | TRBV7-8 | TGTGCCAGCAGCTTTATGGGACAGATAGCGAACACCGGGGAGCTGTTTTTT | CASSFMGQIANTGELFF
TRBJ2-7 | - | - | TRBV6-6 | TGTGCCAGCACGAGGGCAGTGCCCTACGAGCAGTACTTC | CASTRAVPYEQYF
TRBJ1-1 | - | - | TRBV27 | TGTGCCAGCAGTTTATCAATAGGAGCCTACCGCGGGGATTTCAGGGCTTTCACTGAAGCTTTCTTT | CASSLSIGAYRGDFRAFTEAFF
TRBJ2-2 | - | once | TRBV14 | TGTGCCAGCAGCCATTTGCCCCCTACGGTAAACACCGGGGAGCTGTTTTTT | CASSHLPPTVNTGELFF
TRBJ1-1 | - | - | TRBV5-6 | TGTGCCAGCAGCCTGAAGCTTTCCACTGAAGCTTTCTTT | CASSLKLSTEAFF
TRBJ2-3 | TRBD2 | - | TRBV18 | TGTGCCAGCTCGTGGGACTATAAGACGCAGTATTTT | CASSWDYKTQYF
TRBJ2-7 | - | - | TRBV27 | TGTGCCAGCAGTTTAGGGGCAGGGTTGACCTACGAGCAGTACTTC | CASSLGAGLTYEQYF
TRBJ1-5 | - | - | TRBV7-8 | TGTGCCAGTCACAGCTCCCCAGGGAGCAATCAGCCCCAGCATTTT | CASHSSPGSNQPQHF
TRBJ2-7 | TRBD1 | - | TRBV6-5 | TGTGCCAGCAATCCCGGGACAGAGGGCTACGAGCAGTACTTC | CASNPGTEGYEQYF
TRBJ1-1 | - | - | TRBV25-1 | TGTGCCAGCAGCCTCGGGGGGAGGGGAGCGAACACTGAAGCTTTCTTT | CASSLGGRGANTEAFF
TRBJ1-1 | - | - | TRBV27 | TGTGCCAGCACGGGAAACACTGAAGCTTTCTTT | CASTGNTEAFF
TRBJ1-2 | - | few | TRBV9 | TGTGCCAGCAGCGTAGGTACGAGTAACTATGGCTACACCTTC | CASSVGTSNYGYTF
TRBJ2-1 | TRBD2 | - | TRBV6-5 | TGTGCCAGCAGTTATTTAGCGGGGGCCGAATACAATGAGCAGTTCTTC | CASSYLAGAEYNEQFF
TRBJ1-5 | - | - | TRBV7-2 | TGTGCCAGCAGCTACCTAAGAGGAGGCAATCAGCCCCAGCATTTT | CASSYLRGGNQPQHF
TRBJ1-1 | TRBD1 | - | TRBV11-2 | TGTGCCAGCAGCTTAAAGTACGTGGGCAGGGGGCTCCCGAACACTGAAGCTTTCTTT | CASSLKYVGRGLPNTEAFF
TRBJ2-7 | - | - | TRBV28 | TGTGCCAGCATAGGGACACCAATCTACGAGCAGTACTTC | CASIGTPIYEQYF
TRBJ2-1 | - | - | TRBV6-6 | TGTGCCAGCAGTTATTTTGGGGGCCCCTACAATGAGCAGTTCTTC | CASSYFGGPYNEQFF
TRBJ1-4 | TRBD1 | - | TRBV2 | TGTGCCAGCAGTGAAGCGCTTAGGACAGGGGATGAAAAACTGTTTTTT | CASSEALRTGDEKLFF
TRBJ2-3 | - | - | TRBV11-3 | TGTGCCAGCAGCTCAGGACTAAAACGGACAGATACGCAGTATTTT | CASSSGLKRTDTQYF
TRBJ2-7 | TRBD1 | few | TRBV28 | TGTGCCAGCAGTCTACGAGGCGGACAGGTCGAAACCTACGAGCAGTACTTC | CASSLRGGQVETYEQYF
TRBJ1-5 | - | - | TRBV28 | TGTGCCAGCAGTTTGACAAAATATCAGCCCCAGCATTTT | CASSLTKYQPQHF
TRBJ2-1 | - | - | TRBV27 | TGTGCCAGCAGCTACCCGTCGTTGGGAGGCTCCTACAATGAGCAGTTCTTC | CASSYPSLGGSYNEQFF